Presented here are 11 T cell receptor beta chains from one specimen sequenced in a study of post-analysis software for immune sequencing data. Study-level points and caveats: Patients carried roughly five TRBV segments more frequently than controls did, and TRBV5-6, TRBV5-1 and TRBV20-1 were among them.

cDNA libraries of TCR beta carried unique molecular identifiers. In TCRdb, the PCR reads were re-called with MiXCR into one record per CDR3 protein. Of approximately 730,000 distinct CDR3 sequences detected, 25% to 30% appear once; the ten largest clones hold approximately 0.6%. Their cognate antigens are unknown. The source material was blood. The receptors derive from a girl aged 5 to 17 with multiple sclerosis.

The chain has TRBV20-1 and TRBJ1-5, with TRBD1 as a possible D gene (5 bases). Germline V gives CDR1 DFQATT, CDR2 SNEGSKA (reference sequence). The CDR3 sequence is 14 residues long. Trimming removed 6 bases from V and 1 base from J, with 13 bases in between. The chain's CDR3 is CSAKIRDSNQPQHF. CDR3 sequence (DNA): TGCAGTGCAAAGATCCGGGACAGCAATCAGCCCCAGCATTTT.

There are a few counts of this clonotype. The chain links TRBV27 to TRBJ1-5, with a tentative D call TRBD1 (6 bases). The CDR3 spans 14 residues. The germline V and J ends were trimmed by 3 bases and 5 bases, with 11 bases remaining between them. Germline lookup yields CDR1 MNHEY and CDR2 SMNVEV (reference sequence). This CDR3 is CASSFLGADQPQHF. Written as DNA, the CDR3 is TGTGCCAGCAGTTTCCTGGGGGCTGATCAGCCCCAGCATTTT.

The rearrangement links TRBV20-1 to TRBJ2-1; perhaps TRBD2 as D (6 bases). The CDR3 has 14 residues. V was clipped by 3 bases and J by 7 bases, with 16 bases between them. The germline CDR1 and CDR2 sequences are DFQATT and SNEGSKA (reference sequence). This CDR3 is CSARGGTAWNEQFF. The CDR3 coding sequence is TGCAGTGCTAGGGGCGGGACCGCGTGGAATGAGCAGTTCTTC.

This clonotype has only a few counts. V and J are TRBV24-1 and TRBJ1-2, with no clear D. The CDR3 length is 12 residues. Trimming removed 5 bases from V and 4 bases from J, with 7 bases in between. The germline V gene encodes CDR1 KGHDR and CDR2 SFDVKD. Here the CDR3 reads CATSGAGYGYTF. CDR3 DNA: TGTGCCACCAGTGGAGCGGGCTATGGCTACACCTTC.

The chain carries TRBV20-1 and TRBJ1-2, with D perhaps TRBD1 (6 bases). V was cut by 3 bases and J by 4 bases, with 15 bases left in between. The CDR3 totals 14 residues. Germline V gene data show CDR1 as DFQATT and CDR2 as SNEGSKA (reference sequence). The CDR3 sequence is CSARKSGQPYGYTF. The CDR3 nucleotides are TGCAGTGCTAGGAAAAGCGGACAGCCCTATGGCTACACCTTC.

The genes are TRBV6-2 or TRBV6-3 and TRBJ1-1, with 8 bases matching TRBD1. The CDR3 spans 16 residues. In germline, CDR1 is MNHEY, CDR2 SVGEGT. The trim removed 0 bases at V and 6 bases at J, leaving 9 bases unmatched. For the CDR3, the DNA is TGTGCCAGCAGTTACTCTCCAGGACAGGGTGTAGCTGAAGCTTTCTTT. Its protein product is CASSYSPGQGVAEAFF.

This clonotype was seen many times. The chain combines TRBV29-1 with TRBJ2-3, with D unclear. Germline CDR1 and CDR2: SQVTM and ANQGSEA. This CDR3 contains 11 residues. V lost 6 bases and J 4 bases, leaving 8 bases between the germline ends. The CDR3 region has the DNA TGCAGCGTAAAACCCCCAGATACGCAGTATTTT. This sequence encodes CSVKPPDTQYF.

The chain recombines TRBV20-1 with TRBJ2-1; D unresolved. V dropped 3 bases and J dropped 4 bases, with 7 bases sitting between them. This CDR3 has 12 residues. Germline V gene sequence: CDR1 DFQATT, CDR2 SNEGSKA (reference sequence). CDR3 coding DNA: TGCAGTGCTAGTCCCCCTTACAATGAGCAGTTCTTC. Encoded protein: CSASPPYNEQFF.

This clonotype was picked up a small number of times. The chain links TRBV7-2 to TRBJ2-5, with D unresolved. Germline lookup yields CDR1 SGHTA and CDR2 FQGNSA. V was pared by 2 bases and J by 5 bases, with 12 bases between. The CDR3 sequence is 14 residues long. The CDR3 protein is CASSLIRLSETQYF. The CDR3 DNA reads TGTGCCAGCAGCTTAATCAGGTTGAGCGAGACCCAGTACTTC. Together with reference TRBV7-2 and TRBJ2-5, the CDR3 gives the full variable domain: GAGVSQSPSNKVTEKGKDVELRCDPISGHTALYWYRQSLGQGLEFLIYFQGNSAPDKSGLPSDRFSAERTGGSVSTLTIQRTQQEDSAVYLCASSLIRLSETQYFGPGTRLLVL.

This clonotype was observed a few times. The V gene is TRBV3-1, the J gene TRBJ1-5; D call uncertain. Deletions cut 0 bases from V and 1 base from J, with 7 bases between. This CDR3 contains 15 residues. Germline V gene data show CDR1 as LGHDT and CDR2 as YNNKEL (reference sequence). CDR3 DNA sequence: TGTGCCAGCAGCCAAGAGTGGCAAAGCAATCAGCCCCAGCATTTT. Translating it yields CASSQEWQSNQPQHF.

In this sample, this clonotype turned up a few times. The V call is TRBV11-2, the J call TRBJ2-4, with 10 bases matching TRBD1. The V and J ends lost 3 bases and 14 bases, in that order; junction bases with no gene match: 7. CDR1 SGHAT and CDR2 FQNNGV come from the germline V gene. The CDR3 consists of 13 residues. Here the CDR3 reads CASSLDSGTGEYF. DNA for the CDR3: TGTGCCAGCAGCTTGGATTCCGGGACAGGGGAGTACTTC.